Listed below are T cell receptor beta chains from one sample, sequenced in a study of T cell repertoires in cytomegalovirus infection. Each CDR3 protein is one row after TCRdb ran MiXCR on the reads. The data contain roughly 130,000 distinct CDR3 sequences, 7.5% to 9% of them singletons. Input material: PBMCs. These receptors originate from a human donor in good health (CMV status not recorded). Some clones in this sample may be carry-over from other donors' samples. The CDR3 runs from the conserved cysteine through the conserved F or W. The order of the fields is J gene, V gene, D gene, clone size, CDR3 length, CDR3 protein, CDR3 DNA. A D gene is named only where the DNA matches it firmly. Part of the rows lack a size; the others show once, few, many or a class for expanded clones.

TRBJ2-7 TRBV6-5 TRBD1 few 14 CASSQPGQRKEQYF TGTGCCAGCAGCCAGCCGGGACAGAGGAAGGAGCAGTACTTC
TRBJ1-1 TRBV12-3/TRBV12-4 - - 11 CASSRQNEAFF TGTGCCAGCAGCCGACAGAACGAAGCTTTCTTT
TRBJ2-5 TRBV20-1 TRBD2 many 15 CSASVSGGHKETQYF TGCAGTGCTAGTGTGAGCGGGGGGCACAAAGAGACCCAGTACTTC
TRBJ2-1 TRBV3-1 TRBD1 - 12 CASRMVGTALFF TGTGCCAGCAGGATGGTGGGGACAGCCTTGTTCTTC
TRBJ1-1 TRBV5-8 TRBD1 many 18 CASSDGSGTGVLNTEAFF TGTGCCAGCAGCGACGGGAGCGGGACAGGTGTCTTAAACACTGAAGCTTTCTTT
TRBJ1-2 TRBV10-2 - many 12 CASSEVQSGYTF TGCGCCAGCAGTGAGGTACAGTCCGGCTACACCTTC
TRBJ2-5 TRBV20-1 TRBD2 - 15 CSARKTSGAQETQYF TGCAGTGCTAGAAAGACTAGCGGGGCTCAAGAGACCCAGTACTTC
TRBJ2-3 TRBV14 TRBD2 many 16 CASSQGRLAPTDTQYF TGTGCCAGCAGCCAAGGGAGACTAGCCCCCACAGATACGCAGTATTTT
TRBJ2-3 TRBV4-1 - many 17 CASSQEGALRGTDTQYF TGCGCCAGCAGCCAAGAAGGTGCACTTAGGGGCACAGATACGCAGTATTTT
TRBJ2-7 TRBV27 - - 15 CASSFMGLINYEQYF TGTGCCAGCAGTTTCATGGGTCTCATTAACTACGAGCAGTACTTC
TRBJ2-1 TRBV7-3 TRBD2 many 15 CASREGRGGLDEQFF TGTGCCAGCAGGGAGGGGCGGGGGGGCCTCGATGAGCAGTTCTTC
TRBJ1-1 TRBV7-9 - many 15 CASSLEIGGLTEAFF TGTGCCAGCAGCTTAGAGATCGGTGGCTTGACTGAAGCTTTCTTT
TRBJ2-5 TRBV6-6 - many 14 CASSPGRHQETQYF TGTGCCAGCAGCCCGGGACGGCACCAAGAGACCCAGTACTTC
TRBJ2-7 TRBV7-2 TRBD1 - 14 CASSLSGQFPEQYF TGTGCCAGCAGCCTTTCGGGACAGTTCCCCGAGCAGTACTTC